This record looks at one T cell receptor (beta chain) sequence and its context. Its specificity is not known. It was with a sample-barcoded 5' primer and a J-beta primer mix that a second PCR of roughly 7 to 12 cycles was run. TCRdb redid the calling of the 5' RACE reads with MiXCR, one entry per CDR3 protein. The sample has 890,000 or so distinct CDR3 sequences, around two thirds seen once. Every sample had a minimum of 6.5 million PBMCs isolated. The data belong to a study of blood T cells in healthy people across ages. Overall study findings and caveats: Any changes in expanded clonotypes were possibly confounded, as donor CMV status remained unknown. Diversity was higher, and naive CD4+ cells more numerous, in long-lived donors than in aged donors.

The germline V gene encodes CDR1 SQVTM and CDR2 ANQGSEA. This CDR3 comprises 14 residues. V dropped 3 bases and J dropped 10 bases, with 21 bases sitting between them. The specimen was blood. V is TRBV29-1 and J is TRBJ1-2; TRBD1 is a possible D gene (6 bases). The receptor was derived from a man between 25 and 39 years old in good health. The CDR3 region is CSVDLVGQGMAYTF. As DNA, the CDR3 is TGCAGCGTTGACCTAGTTGGGCAGGGGATGGCCTACACCTTC.